These 28 T cell receptor beta chains originate from one sample sequenced in a study of CD8 T cells in Susac syndrome. 0.5 to 1 ug RNA was reverse transcribed with random hexamers. TCRdb reprocessed the immunoSEQ multiplex PCR reads with MiXCR, giving one entry per CDR3 protein. The sample contains 150,000 to 200,000 distinct CDR3 sequences, around 93% of which appear only once. Sequencing was done on a sample of CD4+ T cells from PBMCs. All receptors come from a human donor in good health.

This chain joins TRBV5-1 and TRBJ1-2; D is possibly TRBD1 (5 bases). The germline gives CDR1 SGHRS, CDR2 YFSETQ. The CDR3 consists of 16 residues. The V end lost 0 bases, the J end lost 8 bases, and 20 bases lay between the germline ends. The CDR3 region is CASSLVGLQGTGGYTF. CDR3 coding DNA: TGCGCCAGCAGCTTGGTGGGTCTGCAAGGGACTGGCGGCTACACCTTC.

The chain carries TRBV14 and TRBJ2-1; tentative D call: TRBD1 (6 bases). Trimming took off 4 bases at V and 12 bases at J, with 16 bases between the two ends. This CDR3 has 13 residues. Germline CDR1 and CDR2: SGHDN and FVKESK. Here the CDR3 reads CASSLIRDTRQFF. CDR3 DNA: TGTGCCAGCAGCCTGATCCGGGACACTAGGCAGTTCTTC.

Here the CDR3 DNA reads TGTGCCAGCAGCCCAGCGACAGGGGGACACACTGAAGCTTTCTTT. This translates into CASSPATGGHTEAFF. This chain uses TRBV5-4 with TRBJ1-1; 9 bases align to TRBD1. The J segment lost 3 bases and the V segment lost 4 bases, leaving 7 bases of the junction unmatched. The CDR3 runs 15 residues. Per the germline V gene, CDR1 is SGHNT and CDR2 is YYREEE (reference sequence).

This sequence joins TRBV2 and TRBJ2-5; TRBD1 matches 9 bases. The V segment lost 5 bases and the J segment 5 bases; nucleotides outside the gene matches: 3. The germline gives CDR1 SNHLY, CDR2 FYNNEI. The CDR3 length is 13 residues. CDR3 in DNA: TGTGCCAGCAGTATCGGACAGGGGGAGACCCAGTACTTC. It yields the protein CASSIGQGETQYF.

Here the CDR3 reads CASTTQFGPQHF. The CDR3 nucleotides are TGTGCCAGTACTACTCAATTTGGGCCCCAGCATTTT. The chain combines TRBV19 with TRBJ1-5; D unclear. From germline, CDR1 is LNHDA and CDR2 SQIVND (reference sequence). Trimming took off 7 bases at V and 9 bases at J, with 13 bases between the two ends. This CDR3 is 12 amino acids long.

V is TRBV6-2 or TRBV6-3 and J is TRBJ2-5; D call uncertain. V lost 5 bases to trimming and J lost 3 bases, with 10 bases between them. The CDR3 covers 13 residues. Germline loops: CDR1 MNHEY, CDR2 SVGEGT. DNA of the CDR3: TGTGCCAGCAGTGACGATATGGAAGAGACCCAGTACTTC. Translation: CASSDDMEETQYF.

This clonotype was seen just once. J is TRBJ1-5 and V is TRBV7-6; no reliable D call. There are 16 residues in the CDR3. V lost 0 bases and J lost 3, with 12 bases in between. CDR1 SGHVS and CDR2 FNYEAQ come from the germline V gene. The CDR3 DNA reads TGTGCCAGCAGCTTAGCGGTCATCGGATTCAATCAGCCCCAGCATTTT. This gives the protein CASSLAVIGFNQPQHF.

This clonotype was seen a single time. The CDR3 DNA is TGTGCCAGCAGCCCGCCCTTACGGGGGGGCATCTATATTGAGCAGTTCTTC. Its protein is CASSPPLRGGIYIEQFF. V and J are TRBV3-1 and TRBJ2-1; 8 nucleotides match TRBD2. The CDR3 sequence is 17 residues long. V shed 4 bases, J shed 9 bases, and the junction held 17 bases outside the gene matches. CDR1 LGHDT and CDR2 YNNKEL come from the germline V gene (reference sequence).

The gene calls are TRBV19 and TRBJ2-3; D is undetermined. The CDR3 runs 15 residues. Trimming left V 4 bases short and J 6 bases short, with 17 bases between. The germline V gene encodes CDR1 LNHDA and CDR2 SQIVND (reference sequence). CDR3 coding DNA: TGTGCCAGTAGTAGAGGAGCGCTCCTTGGGGATACGCAGTATTTT. Residues: CASSRGALLGDTQYF.

The gene calls are TRBV27 and TRBJ2-5; D is perhaps TRBD2 (6 bases). Per the germline V gene, CDR1 is MNHEY and CDR2 is SMNVEV (reference sequence). This CDR3 is built from 13 residues. The germline V and J ends were trimmed by 6 bases and 4 bases, with 12 bases remaining between them. CDR3 DNA sequence: TGTGCCAGCAGGGGCGGGGACCTAGAGACCCAGTACTTC. It encodes CASRGGDLETQYF.

This rearrangement joins TRBV5-4 to TRBJ1-1; possible D gene TRBD1, 5 bases. Between the trimmed V and J ends, which lost 0 bases and 1 base, there was a span of 13 bases. This CDR3 spans 16 amino acids. Germline lookup yields CDR1 SGHNT and CDR2 YYREEE (reference sequence). The CDR3 nucleotides are TGTGCCAGCAGCTTGGGGGGCGGGGGGTCGAACACTGAAGCTTTCTTT. As protein: CASSLGGGGSNTEAFF. Filled out from reference TRBV5-4 and TRBJ1-1, the complete variable domain reads ETGVTQSPTHLIKTRGQQVTLRCSSQSGHNTVSWYQQALGQGPQFIFQYYREEENGRGNFPPRFSGLQFPNYSSELNVNALELDDSALYLCASSLGGGGSNTEAFFGQGTRLTVV.

The V gene is TRBV9, the J gene TRBJ1-3; D is unresolved. V lost 0 bases and J 1 base, leaving 11 bases between the germline ends. The length of the CDR3 is 16 residues. CDR1 and CDR2 (germline): SGDLS, YYNGEE. The CDR3 DNA is TGTGCCAGCAGCGTAGACAGAACCCCGTCTGGAAACACCATATATTTT. Translated: CASSVDRTPSGNTIYF.

The rearrangement uses TRBV25-1 and TRBJ1-2; maybe TRBD1 (6 bases). Germline V gives CDR1 MGHDK, CDR2 SYGVNS. V was cut by 2 bases and J by 4 bases, with 17 bases left in between. The CDR3 length is 16 residues. This chain's CDR3 is CASSEDRTGRVYGYTF. DNA of the CDR3: TGTGCCAGCAGTGAAGACCGTACAGGGCGGGTCTATGGCTACACCTTC.

The V call is TRBV5-6, the J call TRBJ1-2; tentatively, D is TRBD1 (5 bases). The CDR3 loop spans 12 amino acids. Germline CDR1 SGHDT, CDR2 YYEEEE. V was cut by 1 base and J by 7 bases, with 8 bases left in between. CDR3 amino acids: CASSLWQGGYTF. CDR3 DNA: TGTGCCAGCAGCTTGTGGCAGGGTGGCTACACCTTC.

This chain links TRBV20-1 with TRBJ1-1; 10 bases are shared with TRBD1. The V and J ends lost 8 bases and 7 bases, in that order; junction bases with no gene match: 10. Germline V gene sequence: CDR1 DFQATT, CDR2 SNEGSKA (reference sequence). The CDR3 has 13 residues. The CDR3 DNA is TGCAGTCTTACCCGGGGACAGGGGCGTGAAGCTTTCTTT. Translating it yields CSLTRGQGREAFF.

Regarding this clonotype: Compared with germline, one end of the junction differs, possibly owing to a read error. The chain has TRBV2 and TRBJ2-1; D is perhaps TRBD1 (5 bases). Germline CDR1 reads SNHLY; CDR2 reads FYNNEI. This CDR3 comprises 10 residues. The CDR3: CASSEGQIAF. CDR3 bases: TGTGCCAGCAGTGAAGGACAGATAGCCTTC.

This chain uses TRBV6-6 with TRBJ2-1; D is perhaps TRBD1 (6 bases). Germline values: CDR1 MNHNY, CDR2 SVGAGI (reference sequence). V was clipped by 5 bases and J by 6 bases, with 11 bases between them. The CDR3 covers 13 residues. CDR3 loop: CASSPNRVNEQFF. Written as DNA, the CDR3 is TGTGCCAGCAGTCCGAACAGGGTCAATGAGCAGTTCTTC.

The V and J genes are TRBV6-6 and TRBJ1-3, with 8 bases identical to TRBD1. The CDR3 contains 15 residues. The ends lost 0 bases at V and 2 bases at J; junction bases unmatched: 0. Germline lookup yields CDR1 MNHNY and CDR2 SVGAGI (reference sequence). The CDR3 reads CASSYSQGAGNTIYF. The CDR3 DNA reads as TGTGCCAGCAGTTACTCACAGGGGGCTGGAAACACCATATATTTT.

This chain connects TRBV5-1 to TRBJ2-7, with D possibly TRBD1 on 6 matching bases. Trimming took 1 base from V and 3 from J, leaving 11 bases between them. This CDR3 comprises 14 residues. Germline V CDR1 and CDR2: SGHRS, YFSETQ. This CDR3 reads CASSLQGTSYEQYF. The CDR3 region has the DNA TGCGCCAGCAGCTTGCAGGGGACGAGCTACGAGCAGTACTTC.

The V and J genes are TRBV24-1 and TRBJ2-2; D may be TRBD1 or TRBD2 (7 bases each). CDR3 length: 16 residues. The V end was cut by 9 bases, the J end by 0 bases, with 16 bases between. Per the germline V gene, CDR1 is KGHDR and CDR2 is SFDVKD. CDR3 sequence reads: CATGGGTDSNTGELFF. The CDR3 DNA reads TGTGCCACCGGGGGGGGGACAGATTCGAACACCGGGGAGCTGTTTTTT.

The chain employs TRBV5-1 and TRBJ2-7; no clear D gene. Trimming removed 0 bases from V and 1 base from J, with 8 bases in between. The CDR3 extends over 14 amino acids. Germline V gives CDR1 SGHRS, CDR2 YFSETQ. CDR3 amino acids: CASSLGGMSYEQYF. The CDR3 DNA reads as TGCGCCAGCAGCTTGGGAGGAATGTCCTACGAGCAGTACTTC.

This clonotype turned up a few times. V gene TRBV12-3 or TRBV12-4 combines with J gene TRBJ1-6; tentatively, D is TRBD1 (6 bases). CDR3 length: 13 amino acids. The ends were cut back, 4 bases at V and 7 bases at J, with 8 bases in the middle. The CDR3 reads CASSSQGNSPLHF. Here the CDR3 DNA reads TGTGCCAGCAGTTCCCAGGGGAATTCACCCCTCCACTTT.

This chain joins TRBV20-1 and TRBJ1-1; D is undetermined. Per the germline V gene, CDR1 is DFQATT and CDR2 is SNEGSKA (reference sequence). V dropped 5 bases and J dropped 2 bases, with 12 bases sitting between them. This CDR3 contains 13 residues. In DNA form, the CDR3 reads TGCAGTGCTCCCCCACCGGGAAACACTGAAGCTTTCTTT. This translates into CSAPPPGNTEAFF.

The chain links TRBV2 to TRBJ2-6; 9 positions agree with TRBD1. CDR1 and CDR2 (germline): SNHLY, FYNNEI. The ends lost 10 bases at V and 0 bases at J; junction bases unmatched: 10. The CDR3 contains 17 residues. For the CDR3, the DNA is TGTGCCATCCATCGCACAGGGGGCCTCTCTGGGGCCAACGTCCTGACTTTC. Its translation is CAIHRTGGLSGANVLTF.

V usage is TRBV18 and J usage is TRBJ1-6; D remains unclear. CDR3 length equals 16 residues. Germline V gene lookup returns CDR1 KGHSH and CDR2 LQKENI. V was pared by 1 base and J by 3 bases, with 10 bases between. The CDR3 sequence: CASSPLDPNYNSPLHF. In DNA form, the CDR3 reads TGTGCCAGCTCACCACTGGACCCCAACTATAATTCACCCCTCCACTTT.

The chain couples TRBV20-1 to TRBJ2-7; D not resolved. The germline V and J ends were trimmed by 0 bases and 1 base, with 7 bases remaining between them. CDR1 and CDR2 (germline): DFQATT, SNEGSKA (reference sequence). CDR3 length: 13 residues. CDR3 in amino acids: CSAREAGSYEQYF. CDR3 DNA sequence: TGCAGTGCTAGAGAGGCTGGTTCCTACGAGCAGTACTTC.

The rearrangement joins TRBV2 to TRBJ1-2; D is unclear. The CDR3 consists of 16 residues. Germline V gives CDR1 SNHLY, CDR2 FYNNEI. Trimming cost V 2 bases and J 0 bases, with 13 bases left between them. CDR3 residues: CASSEWGAIANYGYTF. The CDR3 nucleotides are TGTGCCAGCAGTGAATGGGGAGCTATAGCTAACTATGGCTACACCTTC.

The V gene is TRBV29-1, the J gene TRBJ2-3, with D tentatively TRBD2 (6 bases). This CDR3 contains 12 residues. Per germline, CDR1 SQVTM and CDR2 ANQGSEA. V was cut by 6 bases and J by 14 bases, with 21 bases left in between. As DNA, the CDR3 is TGCAGCGTGGGGGGTGATAGGGACGGACGGTATTTT. Protein product: CSVGGDRDGRYF.